The 16 T cell receptor beta chains below were found in one sample sequenced in a study of follicular helper T cells after annual influenza vaccination (dated by TCRdb to about 2017). Sample time point, as interpreted from the label and publication: 2015-2016 season, pre-vaccination. The receptor library was made with the immunoSEQ multiplex PCR assay. TCRdb holds this immuneACCESS table with in-frame rearrangements only. Some clones are missing; in checked studies, unresolved V genes explain under half, and the rest has no known cause. Across this sample there are around 9,600 clones, with 65% to 85% seen only once. The ten largest clones represent about 1.6% of the sample. Source: CXCR5+ CD38- circulating T follicular helper cells from blood, taken on the day of influenza vaccination. Taken with the paper, the label for cell subset or site translates to: circulating Tfh, non-naive CD4+CXCR5+PD-1+ (ICOS+CD38+ or ICOS-CD38-). All receptors come from an adult who received the influenza vaccine.

V is TRBV15 and J is TRBJ2-3; 8 bases line up with TRBD2. The V gene end was trimmed by 1 base and the J gene end by 6 bases; junction bases not matched to a gene: 9. CDR1 LNHNV and CDR2 YYDKDF come from the germline V gene (reference sequence). CDR3 length: 16 residues. Written as DNA, the CDR3 is TGTGCCACCAGCAGAGGCTACGGGAGGGGTGCGGATACGCAGTATTTT. The encoded protein is CATSRGYGRGADTQYF.

This clone appeared a few times. This chain joins TRBV2 and TRBJ1-2; a weak D match, TRBD1 (5 bases). V lost 1 base and J lost 8, with 11 bases in between. CDR1 is SNHLY, CDR2 FYNNEI, per germline. CDR3 length: 13 amino acids. The CDR3: CASSEDRRNGYTF. The CDR3 DNA reads TGTGCCAGCAGTGAAGACAGGAGGAACGGCTACACCTTC.

CDR3 nucleotide sequence: TGTGCCACCAGCAGGCCCTTGGGGGGGTGGGAGACCCAGTACTTC. Its translation is CATSRPLGGWETQYF. J is TRBJ2-5 and V is TRBV15; 7 nucleotides align to TRBD2. Looked up from germline, CDR1 is LNHNV and CDR2 is YYDKDF (reference sequence). The CDR3 is made up of 15 amino acids. V lost 3 bases to trimming and J lost 5 bases; unmatched junction nucleotides: 9. The full variable domain, rest sourced from reference TRBV15 and TRBJ2-5, is DAMVIQNPRYQVTQFGKPVTLSCSQTLNHNVMYWYQQKSSQAPKLLFHYYDKDFNNEADTPDNFQSRRPNTSFCFLDIRSPGLGDTAMYLCATSRPLGGWETQYFGPGTRLLVL.

This clone was seen more than once but under ten times. CDR3 sequence reads: CASSFTGDEQYF. The DNA of the CDR3 is TGCGCCAGCAGCTTCACAGGGGACGAGCAGTACTTC. The chain couples TRBV5-1 to TRBJ2-7, with 7 bases aligning to TRBD1. The germline V gene encodes CDR1 SGHRS and CDR2 YFSETQ. CDR3 length: 12 amino acids. V was pared by 2 bases and J by 5 bases, with 1 base of the junction left unmatched.

V usage is TRBV12-5 and J usage is TRBJ2-5; the match to TRBD2 covers 9 bases. V lost 3 bases, J lost 4 bases, and 0 bases stayed unmatched. This CDR3 comprises 13 residues. CDR1 and CDR2 from the germline V gene are LGHNT and FRNRAP. The CDR3 sequence is CASGFSGRETQYF. CDR3 nucleotide sequence: TGTGCTAGTGGTTTTAGCGGGAGAGAGACCCAGTACTTC. Variable domain in full (rest from reference TRBV12-5 and TRBJ2-5): DARVTQTPRHKVTEMGQEVTMRCQPILGHNTVFWYRQTMMQGLELLAYFRNRAPLDDSGMPKDRFSAEMPDATLATLKIQPSEPRDSAVYFCASGFSGRETQYFGPGTRLLVL.

The chain couples TRBV7-9 to TRBJ2-6, with TRBD1 as a possible D gene (6 bases). Germline V gene lookup returns CDR1 SEHNR and CDR2 FQNEAQ (reference sequence). Trimming shortened V by 4 bases and J by 4 bases, and 14 bases separated the two germline ends. CDR3 length: 16 amino acids. CDR3 bases: TGTGCCAGCAGCTCACAGGGTAGAAGGGGGGCCAACGTCCTGACTTTC. It translates to CASSSQGRRGANVLTF. Combining the CDR3 with reference TRBV7-9 and TRBJ2-6 gives the whole variable domain DTGVSQNPRHKITKRGQNVTFRCDPISEHNRLYWYRQTLGQGPEFLTYFQNEAQLEKSRLLSDRFSAERPKGSFSTLEIQRTEQGDSAMYLCASSSQGRRGANVLTFGAGSRLTVL.

This clone was seen a few times. The J gene is TRBJ1-2, the V gene TRBV6-5; D not resolved. Germline V gene data show CDR1 as MNHEY and CDR2 as SVGAGI. V was clipped by 4 bases and J by 6 bases, with 9 bases between them. The length of the CDR3 is 12 residues. CDR3 sequence: CASSSGFNGYTF. CDR3 DNA: TGTGCCAGCAGTTCGGGGTTTAATGGCTACACCTTC.

The sample holds a few counts of this clone. CDR3: CATADRGNTEAFF. CDR3 nucleotide sequence: TGTGCCACTGCCGACAGGGGAAACACTGAAGCTTTCTTT. The V gene is TRBV10-3, the J gene TRBJ1-1; TRBD1 matches at 8 bases. V shed 10 bases and J 2 bases; nucleotides not matched to a gene: 6. The CDR3 consists of 13 residues. Per the germline V gene, CDR1 is ENHRY and CDR2 is SYGVKD.

The CDR3 reads CSVDFGVGSYNEQFF. The CDR3, as DNA: TGCAGCGTTGATTTTGGGGTGGGTAGTTACAATGAGCAGTTCTTC. The chain links TRBV29-1 to TRBJ2-1, with no clear D. Trimming left V 3 bases short and J 4 bases short, with 16 bases between. The CDR3 extends over 15 amino acids. Per germline, CDR1 SQVTM and CDR2 ANQGSEA.

V and J are TRBV5-1 and TRBJ2-2; D is unresolved. V was pared by 0 bases and J by 2 bases, with 8 bases between. Germline lookup yields CDR1 SGHRS and CDR2 YFSETQ. The CDR3 totals 15 residues. The chain's CDR3 is CASSLGFGNTGELFF. The DNA for the CDR3 is TGCGCCAGCAGCTTGGGTTTCGGAAACACCGGGGAGCTGTTTTTT. Variable domain in full (rest from reference TRBV5-1 and TRBJ2-2): KAGVTQTPRYLIKTRGQQVTLSCSPISGHRSVSWYQQTPGQGLQFLFEYFSETQRNKGNFPGRFSGRQFSNSRSEMNVSTLELGDSALYLCASSLGFGNTGELFFGEGSRLTVL.

This clone occurred a few times. The V call is TRBV6-9, the J call TRBJ1-5; D ambiguous. The CDR3 is 12 residues long. V was shortened by 11 bases and J by 3 bases, with 11 bases between the two germline ends. Looked up from germline, CDR1 is MNHGY and CDR2 is SVAAGI. CDR3 DNA: TGTGCCCCCAAACCGTCCAATCAGCCCCAGCATTTT. Translating it yields CAPKPSNQPQHF.

V and J are TRBV5-8 and TRBJ2-1, with 14 bases identical to TRBD2. Germline assignment: CDR1 SGHTS and CDR2 YDEGEE. The V segment lost 1 base and the J segment 12 bases; nucleotides outside the gene matches: 9. CDR3 length equals 16 residues. The DNA of the CDR3 is TGTGCCAGCAGCTTGTTGCCGGGACTAGCGGGAGATTTGCAGTTCTTC. Its protein is CASSLLPGLAGDLQFF. The whole variable domain, filled in from reference TRBV5-8 and TRBJ2-1, reads EAGVTQSPTHLIKTRGQQATLRCSPISGHTSVYWYQQALGLGLQFLLWYDEGEERNRGNFPPRFSGRQFPNYSSELNVNALELEDSALYLCASSLLPGLAGDLQFFGPGTRLTVL.

The CDR3 loop is CASSTGQDESRGQYF. DNA for the CDR3: TGCGCCAGCAGCACGGGACAGGACGAAAGCCGGGGACAGTACTTC. The rearrangement uses TRBV5-1 and TRBJ2-7; TRBD1 matches 8 bases. V dropped 4 bases and J dropped 10; count of bases not matched to a gene: 16. The CDR3 covers 15 residues. CDR1 is SGHRS, CDR2 YFSETQ, per germline. The full variable domain, completed using reference TRBV5-1 and TRBJ2-7, is KAGVTQTPRYLIKTRGQQVTLSCSPISGHRSVSWYQQTPGQGLQFLFEYFSETQRNKGNFPGRFSGRQFSNSRSEMNVSTLELGDSALYLCASSTGQDESRGQYFGPGTRLTVT.

This clone has more than one count but fewer than ten. This sequence joins TRBV4-2 and TRBJ2-7; 11 positions match TRBD2. This CDR3 has 15 amino acids. Per germline, CDR1 LGHNA and CDR2 YNFKEQ. The junction had 6 bases not matched to a gene; V was cut back by 4 bases and J by 4 bases. CDR3 DNA: TGTGCCAGCAGCCCCGGGACTAGCGGCTTGTACGAGCAGTACTTC. Amino acids: CASSPGTSGLYEQYF.

The rearrangement links TRBV5-4 to TRBJ2-3, with D unclear. V gave up 7 bases and J gave up 3 bases, with 18 bases separating them. The germline V gene has CDR1 SGHNT and CDR2 YYREEE (reference sequence). This CDR3 has 15 amino acids. DNA for the CDR3: TGTGCCAGCTCCTCGGGCCTCGCTCCAACAGATACGCAGTATTTT. This translates into CASSSGLAPTDTQYF.

This clone turned up a few times. V is TRBV6-1 and J is TRBJ2-7; D is possibly TRBD2 (5 bases). V lost 6 bases to trimming and J lost 4 bases, with 13 bases between them. The CDR3 is 13 residues long. Germline CDR1 and CDR2: MNHNS and SASEGT. CDR3 sequence reads: CASSAGPSYEQYF. In DNA, the CDR3 is TGTGCCAGCAGCGCGGGTCCTTCGTACGAGCAGTACTTC.